This entry lists 14 T cell receptor beta chains sequenced from one sample in a study of blood T cell repertoires in COVID-19. The table came from immunoSEQ multiplex PCR; TCRdb's copy has only in-frame clones and leaves some out. This table has about 400,000 clones, less than 90% appearing once. The sample was peripheral blood. The receptors were sampled from a woman aged 60-75 years with COVID-19, enrolled during active disease.

This chain connects TRBV30 to TRBJ1-1, with D tentatively TRBD1 (6 bases). Germline CDR1 GTSNPN, CDR2 SVGIG (reference sequence). V was clipped by 3 bases and J by 4 bases, with 12 bases between them. The CDR3 runs 13 residues. CDR3 region: CAWSRTDATEAFF. CDR3 bases: TGTGCCTGGAGCCGGACAGACGCCACTGAAGCTTTCTTT.

The rearrangement uses TRBV9 and TRBJ1-3; the D is unclear. V was shortened by 1 base and J by 3 bases, with 5 bases between the two germline ends. Germline V gene sequence: CDR1 SGDLS, CDR2 YYNGEE. The CDR3 has 13 residues. The CDR3, as DNA: TGTGCCAGCAGCGTATCCCTTGGAAACACCATATATTTT. Encoded protein: CASSVSLGNTIYF. Using reference TRBV9 and TRBJ1-3 for the parts outside the CDR3, the full variable domain is DSGVTQTPKHLITATGQRVTLRCSPRSGDLSVYWYQQSLDQGLQFLIQYYNGEERAKGNILERFSAQQFPDLHSELNLSSLELGDSALYFCASSVSLGNTIYFGEGSWLTVV.

This clone was counted once. The chain couples TRBV12-3 or TRBV12-4 to TRBJ2-3; 9 bases match TRBD1. CDR3 length: 13 residues. The trim removed 5 bases at V and 8 bases at J, leaving 5 bases unmatched. The CDR3 is CASSPRDRATQYF. In DNA form, the CDR3 reads TGTGCCAGCAGTCCCCGGGACAGGGCTACGCAGTATTTT.

The genes are TRBV15 and TRBJ1-4; no clear D. Per the germline V gene, CDR1 is LNHNV and CDR2 is YYDKDF (reference sequence). The CDR3 contains 18 residues. Trimming removed 0 bases from V and 6 bases from J, with 20 bases in between. Written as DNA, the CDR3 is TGTGCCACCAGCAGAGATTTGGGTCTTTCCGGCGGGGATGAAAAACTGTTTTTT. Protein product: CATSRDLGLSGGDEKLFF.

The V call is TRBV5-1, the J call TRBJ2-3; the D gene is possibly TRBD2 (6 bases). Trimming shortened V by 0 bases and J by 3 bases, and 14 bases separated the two germline ends. Germline V gene sequence: CDR1 SGHRS, CDR2 YFSETQ. This CDR3 has 16 amino acids. The CDR3 DNA follows: TGCGCCAGCAGCTTGGCCGGTAGAGGGAGGACAGATACGCAGTATTTT. As protein: CASSLAGRGRTDTQYF.

The chain recombines TRBV3-1 (or the pseudogene TRBV3-2) with TRBJ2-3, with 9 bases matching TRBD2. Germline loops: CDR1 LGHDT, CDR2 YNNKEL (reference sequence). V shed 6 bases, J shed 6 bases, and the junction held 10 bases outside the gene matches. CDR3 size: 15 residues. The CDR3 coding sequence is TGTGCCAGCAGTCTTAGCGGGGGCCCCATGGATACGCAGTATTTT. This gives the protein CASSLSGGPMDTQYF.

Only one count was recorded for this clone. J is TRBJ1-1 and V is TRBV7-8; D possibly corresponds to TRBD1 (5 bases). The germline V gene has CDR1 SGHVS and CDR2 FQNEAQ. Trimming cost V 2 bases and J 3 bases, with 19 bases left between them. This CDR3 has 17 amino acids. The CDR3 spells CASSLSGGYGVDTEAFF. The CDR3 coding sequence is TGTGCCAGCAGCTTAAGCGGGGGGTATGGCGTGGACACTGAAGCTTTCTTT. The whole variable domain, filled in from reference TRBV7-8 and TRBJ1-1, reads GAGVSQSPRYKVAKRGQDVALRCDPISGHVSLFWYQQALGQGPEFLTYFQNEAQLDKSGLPSDRFFAERPEGSVSTLKIQRTQQEDSAVYLCASSLSGGYGVDTEAFFGQGTRLTVV.

This clone was observed a few times. This chain joins TRBV30 and TRBJ2-5, with D perhaps matching TRBD2 (5 bases). The germline V and J ends were trimmed by 0 bases and 4 bases, with 15 bases remaining between them. The CDR3 covers 15 residues. Per germline, CDR1 GTSNPN and CDR2 SVGIG (reference sequence). CDR3 DNA sequence: TGTGCCTGGAGTGTAACTCGGGGTTGGTCAGAGACCCAGTACTTC. Protein: CAWSVTRGWSETQYF.

The chain links TRBV7-8 to TRBJ1-2; D unclear. Trimming removed 5 bases at V and 4 bases at J, with 11 bases between. CDR1 SGHVS and CDR2 FQNEAQ come from the germline V gene. The length of the CDR3 is 13 residues. The CDR3 DNA reads as TGTGCCAGCAGCCGATCCCACGGCTATGGCTACACCTTC. This encodes CASSRSHGYGYTF.

The chain employs TRBV7-8 and TRBJ1-4, with 9 bases identical to TRBD1. This CDR3 has 14 residues. The germline V gene has CDR1 SGHVS and CDR2 FQNEAQ. The J segment lost 10 bases and the V segment lost 5 bases, leaving 8 bases of the junction unmatched. This CDR3 reads CASSQDRGSGKLFF. CDR3 DNA: TGTGCCAGCAGCCAGGACAGGGGATCGGGAAAACTGTTTTTT. Full variable domain (missing parts from reference TRBV7-8 and TRBJ1-4): GAGVSQSPRYKVAKRGQDVALRCDPISGHVSLFWYQQALGQGPEFLTYFQNEAQLDKSGLPSDRFFAERPEGSVSTLKIQRTQQEDSAVYLCASSQDRGSGKLFFGSGTQLSVL.

This chain connects TRBV29-1 to TRBJ2-5, with 9 bases identical to TRBD1. CDR1 SQVTM and CDR2 ANQGSEA come from the germline V gene. The V segment lost 5 bases and the J segment 6 bases; nucleotides outside the gene matches: 4. This CDR3 has 12 amino acids. CDR3 bases: TGCAGCGTTCAGGACAGGGGAAAGACCCAGTACTTC. It yields the protein CSVQDRGKTQYF.

This chain joins TRBV5-5 and TRBJ1-5; D is ambiguous. The CDR3 length is 12 residues. CDR1 and CDR2 (germline): SGHKS, YYEKEE (reference sequence). V was pared by 7 bases and J by 9 bases, with 14 bases between. This chain's CDR3 is CASSEPGGPQHF. The DNA for the CDR3 is TGTGCCAGCTCCGAGCCCGGTGGGCCCCAGCATTTT.

This chain links TRBV7-9 with TRBJ2-5, with D perhaps TRBD1 (5 bases). The CDR3 totals 13 residues. Germline V gene lookup returns CDR1 SEHNR and CDR2 FQNEAQ (reference sequence). Trimming removed 5 bases from V and 5 bases from J, with 12 bases in between. CDR3 amino acids: CASSQGVMETQYF. The CDR3 nucleotides are TGTGCCAGCAGCCAAGGGGTTATGGAGACCCAGTACTTC. The entire variable domain, with the rest obtained from reference TRBV7-9 and TRBJ2-5, is as follows: DTGVSQNPRHKITKRGQNVTFRCDPISEHNRLYWYRQTLGQGPEFLTYFQNEAQLEKSRLLSDRFSAERPKGSFSTLEIQRTEQGDSAMYLCASSQGVMETQYFGPGTRLLVL.

V is TRBV11-3 and J is TRBJ2-2, with TRBD1 matching over 10 bases. The CDR3 is 15 amino acids. J lost 6 bases, V lost 4 bases, and 5 bases had no gene match. Germline CDR1 and CDR2: SGHNT and YENEEA. The CDR3 here is CASSSGQGFAGELFF. The CDR3 DNA follows: TGTGCCAGCAGCTCGGGACAGGGGTTTGCCGGGGAGCTGTTTTTT.